The clone carrying this T cell receptor beta chain turned up a few times. The antigen remains undetermined. The record originates from a study of beta chain features in type 1 diabetes. Sorted CD4+ subsets: naive, central memory, regulatory, stem cell-like memory (CD45RO/CCR7/CD25/CD127/CD95/CD27 panel). Expressed TCRB transcripts were sequenced because the isolated RNA had all been reverse transcribed beforehand. Assay: immunoSEQ multiplex PCR; the TCRdb copy retains only in-frame clones and omits some. The data show a few hundred thousand clones, with approximately 15% seen just once and just under 0.02% held by the top ten. Germline loops: CDR1 PRHDT, CDR2 FYEKMQ (reference sequence). This CDR3 has 15 amino acids. V was pared by 2 bases and J by 5 bases, with 15 bases between. Study outcomes and limitations: Cells expressing TCR highly could be over-represented by cDNA sequencing. For type 1 diabetes patients, VDJ junctions showed fewer insertions and more deletions. Type 1 diabetes patients had moderately but significantly shorter TCRB CDR3s in all four CD4+ subsets.

This chain connects TRBV13 to TRBJ1-2; D gene ambiguous. Sequences were obtained from naive CD4+ T cells from blood. The receptor comes from a young man with type 1 diabetes. CDR3 coding DNA: TGTGCCAGCAGCTTAAAAACGGACCCGGGGTATGGCTACACCTTC. Its translation: CASSLKTDPGYGYTF.